The T cell receptor beta chain under discussion was sequenced for a study of cytomegalovirus exposure and HLA in healthy donors. Broader study findings: Accurate predictions that matched the HLA-A and HLA-B alleles of most subjects were reportedly made from TCR beta sequences. Association with HLA alleles at 0.05 false discovery rate was found for around 15,000 TCR beta sequences in a later analysis.

Healthy individuals who donated bone marrow served as the donors. The V gene lost 3 bases and the J gene lost 4 bases, with 6 bases spanning the gap. CDR3 length: 12 residues. Germline-derived CDR1 and CDR2 are LNHDA and SQIVND (reference sequence). Remarks on this clone: Its target is not known.

The primer mix had 60 Vbeta and 13 Jbeta primers. Only in-frame clones appear in the TCRdb table, and some are missing; sequencing was by immunoSEQ multiplex PCR. The sample carries 30,000 to 45,000 clones, around 81% recorded once. This TCR came from a woman aged 40 to 50 in good health and CMV-seronegative. This rearrangement joins TRBV19 to TRBJ1-1; D is perhaps TRBD1 (6 bases). The material sequenced was PBMCs. CDR3 sequence: CASSIRGTEAFF. The DNA for the CDR3 is TGTGCCAGTAGTATCAGGGGCACTGAAGCTTTCTTT. The variable domain in full, completed from reference TRBV19 and TRBJ1-1, reads DGGITQSPKYLFRKEGQNVTLSCEQNLNHDAMYWYRQDPGQGLRLIYYSQIVNDFQKGDIAEGYSVSREKKESFPLTVTSAQKNPTAFYLCASSIRGTEAFFGQGTRLTVV.